The 13 T cell receptor beta chains below all came from one sample that was sequenced in a study of T cell clones after liver transplantation (dated by TCRdb to 2018 to 2020). The library was built by means of the immunoSEQ multiplex PCR assay. TCRdb retrieved this table from immuneACCESS and kept in-frame rearrangements only. Not all clones are present; in checked studies, unresolved V genes account for under half, and no reason is known for the remainder. This sample comprises 400 to 600 clones, roughly 54% of them detected only once. About 47% of the sample goes to the ten largest clones. Antigens of these TCRs are unknown. Alloreactive TCRbeta sequences were defined by sequencing of proliferating CFSE-low cells from the MLR. Sequenced material: CD8+ T cells from cultured PBMCs. The source of these receptors is a human patient who received a liver transplant. Some T cells may be donor cells from the graft after a transplant.

A few counts support this clone. The V and J genes are TRBV7-9 and TRBJ2-5; tentative D call: TRBD2 (5 bases). V lost 5 bases, J lost 4 bases, and 11 bases lay in between. This CDR3 is built from 13 residues. The germline CDR1 and CDR2 sequences are SEHNR and FQNEAQ (reference sequence). This chain's CDR3 is CASSQLERETQYF. CDR3 DNA: TGTGCCAGCAGCCAACTAGAACGAGAGACCCAGTACTTC.

The chain uses TRBV4-2 and TRBJ2-2, with TRBD1 identical over 9 bases. Losses at the gene ends were 0 bases for V and 4 bases for J; bases not matched to a gene: 9. This CDR3 spans 18 amino acids. Looked up from germline, CDR1 is LGHNA and CDR2 is YNFKEQ. The CDR3 loop reads CASSQDITGTGPTGELFF. CDR3 nucleotide sequence: TGTGCCAGCAGCCAAGACATAACCGGGACAGGGCCCACCGGGGAGCTGTTTTTT.

This chain links TRBV7-9 with TRBJ2-3; D unresolved. Germline V lookup: CDR1 SEHNR, CDR2 FQNEAQ (reference sequence). The CDR3 runs to 16 residues. V lost 4 bases to trimming and J lost 0 bases, with 14 bases between them. In DNA form, the CDR3 reads TGTGCCAGCAGCTCCCGGGCAGCTAAAAGCACAGATACGCAGTATTTT. Residues: CASSSRAAKSTDTQYF.

The chain carries TRBV2 and TRBJ1-2; D is uncertain. Germline V gene lookup returns CDR1 SNHLY and CDR2 FYNNEI. The CDR3 has 11 residues. Trimming cost V 7 bases and J 8 bases, with 11 bases left between them. CDR3: CASTAAEGYTF. The DNA for the CDR3 is TGTGCCAGCACGGCCGCGGAGGGCTACACCTTC.

The rearrangement links TRBV5-6 to TRBJ1-3, with D unclear. Trimming left V 1 base short and J 4 bases short, with 9 bases between. Germline CDR1 and CDR2: SGHDT and YYEEEE. The CDR3 extends over 14 amino acids. CDR3 loop: CASSLYPLGNTIYF. The CDR3 coding sequence is TGTGCCAGCAGCTTGTATCCCCTCGGAAACACCATATATTTT.

This clone was observed a few times. It is likely a read error, because the conserved phenylalanine at the end of the CDR3 is missing. CDR3 in amino acids: CASSQWGIDSPLHL. The CDR3 DNA follows: TGTGCCAGCAGCCAATGGGGGATTGATTCACCCCTCCACTTG. The chain carries TRBV14 and TRBJ1-6; perhaps TRBD1 as D (5 bases). Per the germline V gene, CDR1 is SGHDN and CDR2 is FVKESK. The CDR3 is 14 residues long. The V and J ends lost 2 bases and 8 bases respectively, with 10 bases between them.

This chain joins TRBV7-2 and TRBJ2-6, with no clear D. In germline, CDR1 is SGHTA, CDR2 FQGNSA. The CDR3 consists of 18 residues. V was cut by 4 bases and J by 5 bases, with 21 bases left in between. CDR3 in amino acids: CASSCKSRRQSRANVLTF. DNA for the CDR3: TGTGCCAGCAGCTGTAAGTCGAGACGACAAAGTCGGGCCAACGTCCTGACTTTC.

This clone counts as large. This rearrangement joins TRBV27 to TRBJ2-6; possible D gene TRBD2, 6 bases. The CDR3 covers 15 residues. Germline V CDR1 and CDR2: MNHEY, SMNVEV (reference sequence). Trimming stripped 2 bases from V and 2 bases from J, with 7 bases between. The CDR3 loop reads CASSLGGTGANVLTF. DNA for the CDR3: TGTGCCAGCAGTTTAGGAGGGACTGGGGCCAACGTCCTGACTTTC.

About this clone itself: A much larger clone sits a single nucleotide away, making a read error possible. The J gene is TRBJ2-3, the V gene TRBV5-1, with TRBD2 matching over 11 bases. The CDR3 spans 16 residues. Germline assignment: CDR1 SGHRS and CDR2 YFSETQ. The junction had 14 bases not matched to a gene; V was cut back by 4 bases and J by 10 bases. CDR3 in DNA: TGCGCCAGCAGCCCGGACCAGGGACTAGCGGCTGGCTCGCAGTATTTT. Translated, it gives CASSPDQGLAAGSQYF.

V is TRBV29-1 and J is TRBJ2-3, with D possibly TRBD2 on 6 matching bases. Looked up from germline, CDR1 is SQVTM and CDR2 is ANQGSEA. Trimming pared 0 bases from V and 5 bases from J, leaving 18 bases between. The CDR3 length is 16 residues. CDR3 in amino acids: CSVEDWSSDGKDTQYF. The CDR3 nucleotides are TGCAGCGTTGAAGATTGGTCTAGCGACGGTAAAGATACGCAGTATTTT.

Concerning this clone itself: Only one base separates this from a far larger clonotype, so it likely reflects a read error. This chain links TRBV14 with TRBJ1-6; D is uncertain. CDR1 and CDR2 from the germline V gene are SGHDN and FVKESK. The CDR3 runs 14 residues. V lost 2 bases and J lost 11, with 13 bases in between. The CDR3 DNA reads TGTGCCAGCAGCCAATGGGGTATTGATGCACCCCTCCACTTT. It is translated as CASSQWGIDAPLHF.

The chain employs TRBV6-5 and TRBJ1-5, with a weak D call TRBD1 (5 bases). Trimming took 4 bases from V and 5 from J, leaving 15 bases between them. CDR3 length: 15 residues. Germline V lookup: CDR1 MNHEY, CDR2 SVGAGI. The DNA of the CDR3 is TGTGCCAGCAGTTCCGACAGTCACGGGGATCAGCCCCAGCATTTT. It encodes CASSSDSHGDQPQHF.

V and J are TRBV5-5 and TRBJ1-2, with no clear D. From germline, CDR1 is SGHKS and CDR2 YYEKEE (reference sequence). V dropped 7 bases and J dropped 4 bases, with 23 bases sitting between them. There are 16 residues in the CDR3. The CDR3 region has the DNA TGTGCCAGCCGAGTCGATATCTCGCGAAAGACCTATGGCTACACCTTC. Its translation is CASRVDISRKTYGYTF.